The 30 T cell receptor beta chains reported below all come from one sample, sequenced in a study of cytotoxic CD8 clonotypes in ibrutinib-treated CLL. Assay used: immunoSEQ multiplex PCR; TCRdb lists only in-frame clones, some missing. This table has some 140,000 clones, 91% appearing once. The starting material was PBMCs, obtained after 12 months of ibrutinib treatment. The receptors come from a human donor with chronic lymphocytic leukemia.

V usage is TRBV27 and J usage is TRBJ2-7; D is possibly TRBD1 (6 bases). CDR3 length equals 13 residues. Germline CDR1 MNHEY, CDR2 SMNVEV (reference sequence). V shed 6 bases and J shed 0 bases, with 9 bases lying between them. CDR3 residues: CASRPQGSYEQYF. The CDR3 DNA reads as TGTGCCAGCAGGCCACAGGGCTCCTACGAGCAGTACTTC.

The chain links TRBV12-5 to TRBJ2-7; 8 positions agree with TRBD2. The CDR3 loop spans 16 amino acids. CDR1 is LGHNT, CDR2 FRNRAP, per germline. V lost 3 bases to trimming and J lost 0 bases; unmatched junction nucleotides: 7. CDR3 nucleotides: TGTGCTAGTGGTTTTTTGACCCGGGGGGGCTCCTACGAGCAGTACTTC. Protein: CASGFLTRGGSYEQYF.

The V gene is TRBV4-1, the J gene TRBJ2-3; D remains unclear. This CDR3 region has 15 residues. Germline assignment: CDR1 MGHRA and CDR2 YSYEKL. Trimming took 4 bases from V and 2 from J, leaving 13 bases between them. For the CDR3, the DNA is TGCGCCAGCAGCCTAACCGATTCCACCACAGATACGCAGTATTTT. Translating gives CASSLTDSTTDTQYF.

J is TRBJ1-1 and V is TRBV6-6; no definite D call. The CDR3 length is 10 residues. V was pared by 7 bases and J by 0 bases, with 0 bases between. Germline V gene data show CDR1 as MNHNY and CDR2 as SVGAGI (reference sequence). This chain's CDR3 is CASMNTEAFF. CDR3 sequence (DNA): TGTGCCAGCATGAACACTGAAGCTTTCTTT.

The J gene is TRBJ1-5, the V gene TRBV2, with D perhaps matching TRBD1 (6 bases). Per germline, CDR1 SNHLY and CDR2 FYNNEI. The CDR3 totals 15 residues. Trimming left V 6 bases short and J 0 bases short, with 12 bases between. The CDR3 DNA reads TGTGCCAGCAGCGAACAGGGAAATAGCAATCAGCCCCAGCATTTT. This gives the protein CASSEQGNSNQPQHF.

The gene calls are TRBV2 and TRBJ1-1; TRBD1 might be the D (5 bases). Deletions cut 8 bases from V and 4 bases from J, with 14 bases between. This CDR3 spans 13 amino acids. Germline V gene lookup returns CDR1 SNHLY and CDR2 FYNNEI. CDR3 coding DNA: TGTGCCAGCCAGGGTGAAATTAGCACTGAAGCTTTCTTT. Translated, it gives CASQGEISTEAFF.

This clone has only one observation. The chain uses TRBV15 and TRBJ1-1; 11 bases are shared with TRBD1. The V and J ends lost 4 bases and 3 bases, in that order; junction bases with no gene match: 10. The germline V gene has CDR1 LNHNV and CDR2 YYDKDF (reference sequence). The CDR3 is 17 amino acids. The CDR3 here is CATSTGQGALGDTEAFF. The CDR3, as DNA: TGTGCCACCAGCACCGGACAGGGGGCTCTGGGGGACACTGAAGCTTTCTTT.

The chain combines TRBV19 with TRBJ2-3; no reliable D call. The germline CDR1 and CDR2 sequences are LNHDA and SQIVND (reference sequence). Trimming pared 5 bases from V and 4 bases from J, leaving 10 bases between. This CDR3 is 13 amino acids long. For the CDR3, the DNA is TGTGCCAGTAGTGCAGCCCTTGCAGATACGCAGTATTTT. It specifies CASSAALADTQYF.

J is TRBJ2-5 and V is TRBV5-1; TRBD2 might be the D (5 bases). This CDR3 has 15 amino acids. V dropped 3 bases and J dropped 2 bases, with 14 bases sitting between them. Germline-derived CDR1 and CDR2 are SGHRS and YFSETQ. The CDR3 spells CASSSYGGVQETQYF. Here the CDR3 DNA reads TGCGCCAGCAGCTCGTACGGAGGAGTGCAAGAGACCCAGTACTTC. Supplemented by reference TRBV5-1 and TRBJ2-5, the full variable domain reads KAGVTQTPRYLIKTRGQQVTLSCSPISGHRSVSWYQQTPGQGLQFLFEYFSETQRNKGNFPGRFSGRQFSNSRSEMNVSTLELGDSALYLCASSSYGGVQETQYFGPGTRLLVL.

The chain has TRBV28 and TRBJ2-7; unclear D gene. The CDR3 is made up of 14 amino acids. Germline loops: CDR1 MDHEN, CDR2 SYDVKM. V lost 2 bases and J 1 base, leaving 9 bases between the germline ends. CDR3 nucleotides: TGTGCCAGCAGTTTAAGCCCCCTTTCCTACGAGCAGTACTTC. Translated, it gives CASSLSPLSYEQYF.

The V call is TRBV28, the J call TRBJ2-1; TRBD1 is a possible D gene (5 bases). This CDR3 region has 12 residues. CDR1 is MDHEN, CDR2 SYDVKM, per germline. V was shortened by 2 bases and J by 7 bases, with 6 bases between the two germline ends. The CDR3 is CASSLRGNEQFF. The CDR3 DNA sequence: TGTGCCAGCAGTTTAAGGGGTAATGAGCAGTTCTTC.

This clone occurred once. This chain connects TRBV7-2 to TRBJ2-2, with 12 nucleotides matching TRBD2. V was clipped by 5 bases and J by 6 bases; unmatched bases: 13. Germline lookup yields CDR1 SGHTA and CDR2 FQGNSA. The CDR3 loop spans 18 amino acids. The CDR3 DNA reads TGTGCCAGCAGCGAGAGACTAGCGGGAGCACTGGGGGCCGGGGAGCTGTTTTTT. Protein product: CASSERLAGALGAGELFF.

This clone has only one observation. CDR3 DNA: TGCGCCAGCAGCCAAGATGGAGGGAAGGGGACAGATACGCAGTATTTT. Its translation is CASSQDGGKGTDTQYF. The chain couples TRBV4-3 to TRBJ2-3; D might be TRBD2 (6 bases). The V end lost 0 bases, the J end lost 3 bases, and 13 bases lay between the germline ends. The CDR3 loop spans 16 amino acids. Germline V lookup: CDR1 LGHNA, CDR2 YSLEER.

The chain employs TRBV4-2 and TRBJ1-2, with D possibly matching TRBD1 (6 bases). The germline V and J ends were trimmed by 1 base and 7 bases, with 16 bases remaining between them. CDR1 and CDR2 from the germline V gene are LGHNA and YNFKEQ. This CDR3 contains 15 residues. CDR3 nucleotides: TGTGCCAGCAGCCAAGCCAGCGGACAGAAGGGTGGCTACACCTTC. Amino acids: CASSQASGQKGGYTF.

The chain links TRBV5-1 to TRBJ1-1, with 10 bases matching TRBD1. The CDR3 has 13 residues. Germline CDR1 and CDR2: SGHRS and YFSETQ. Germline trimming cut 4 bases from V and 3 bases from J; bases unmatched to any gene: 0. The CDR3 DNA reads as TGCGCCAGCAGCGGACAGGGGGACACTGAAGCTTTCTTT. This sequence encodes CASSGQGDTEAFF.

This chain connects TRBV28 to TRBJ2-1; D not certain. The germline V gene has CDR1 MDHEN and CDR2 SYDVKM. Trimming removed 5 bases at V and 0 bases at J, with 11 bases between. The CDR3 is 15 residues long. CDR3 nucleotide sequence: TGTGCCAGCAGTAGTAACCGGAACTCCTACAATGAGCAGTTCTTC. As protein: CASSSNRNSYNEQFF. The full variable domain, rest sourced from reference TRBV28 and TRBJ2-1, is DVKVTQSSRYLVKRTGEKVFLECVQDMDHENMFWYRQDPGLGLRLIYFSYDVKMKEKGDIPEGYSVSREKKERFSLILESASTNQTSMYLCASSSNRNSYNEQFFGPGTRLTVL.

V usage is TRBV6-5 and J usage is TRBJ1-6; D remains ambiguous. The CDR3 consists of 10 residues. Trimming shortened V by 5 bases and J by 11 bases, and 4 bases separated the two germline ends. The germline CDR1 and CDR2 sequences are MNHEY and SVGAGI. CDR3 in amino acids: CASSPPPLHF. DNA for the CDR3: TGTGCCAGCAGTCCTCCACCCCTCCACTTT.

This sequence joins TRBV7-6 and TRBJ2-7; D perhaps matches TRBD1 (6 bases). The germline V gene encodes CDR1 SGHVS and CDR2 FNYEAQ. V was clipped by 5 bases and J by 4 bases, with 21 bases between them. The CDR3 extends over 16 amino acids. The CDR3 coding sequence is TGTGCCAGCAGCCCAGAATCAGGGGAACAGTTTTACGAGCAGTACTTC. As protein: CASSPESGEQFYEQYF. Drawing the rest from reference TRBV7-6 and TRBJ2-7, the complete variable domain is GAGVSQSPRYKVTKRGQDVALRCDPISGHVSLYWYRQALGQGPEFLTYFNYEAQQDKSGLPNDRFSAERPEGSISTLTIQRTEQRDSAMYRCASSPESGEQFYEQYFGPGTRLTVT.

This chain links TRBV28 with TRBJ1-2, with TRBD1 matching over 7 bases. The ends lost 10 bases at V and 4 bases at J; junction bases unmatched: 12. The CDR3 covers 14 residues. Germline-derived CDR1 and CDR2 are MDHEN and SYDVKM. The CDR3 bases are TGTGCCACCCGGGACAGTGAGGCTGTCTATGGCTACACCTTC. This gives the protein CATRDSEAVYGYTF.

The chain combines TRBV5-8 with TRBJ1-3; D not certain. V shed 2 bases and J shed 0 bases, with 6 bases lying between them. The CDR3 has 14 amino acids. The germline V gene has CDR1 SGHTS and CDR2 YDEGEE. In DNA form, the CDR3 reads TGTGCCAGCAGCTTTGCAGGCTCTGGAAACACCATATATTTT. This encodes CASSFAGSGNTIYF.

The chain carries TRBV30 and TRBJ1-3; 9 bases are shared with TRBD1. Germline V gives CDR1 GTSNPN, CDR2 SVGIG (reference sequence). The CDR3 totals 14 residues. J lost 2 bases, V lost 5 bases, and 4 bases had no gene match. The CDR3 sequence is CAWATGGAGNTIYF. The DNA for the CDR3 is TGTGCCTGGGCGACAGGGGGGGCTGGAAACACCATATATTTT.

The chain has TRBV2 and TRBJ1-1; the match to TRBD1 covers 11 bases. V lost 7 bases to trimming and J lost 1 base; unmatched junction nucleotides: 11. Germline V gives CDR1 SNHLY, CDR2 FYNNEI. The CDR3 loop spans 17 amino acids. The CDR3 loop reads CASTPRTGGAGNTEAFF. The CDR3 DNA is TGTGCCAGCACCCCTCGGACAGGGGGCGCAGGGAACACTGAAGCTTTCTTT.

The rearrangement links TRBV6-1 to TRBJ2-1, with a tentative D call TRBD2 (5 bases). The ends were cut back, 4 bases at V and 8 bases at J, with 9 bases in the middle. CDR3 length: 12 residues. Germline assignment: CDR1 MNHNS and CDR2 SASEGT. The CDR3 DNA follows: TGTGCCAGCAGTGTCGGGGTTTATGAGCAGTTCTTC. As protein: CASSVGVYEQFF.

With regard to this clone: The sample carries other DNA sequences with the same CDR3. This chain uses TRBV9 with TRBJ1-1; 7 nucleotides line up with TRBD1. V lost 4 bases and J lost 1; bases outside the gene matches: 4. The CDR3 length is 14 residues. Germline CDR1 and CDR2: SGDLS and YYNGEE. The CDR3 region is CASSSRDRNTEAFF. CDR3 in DNA: TGTGCCAGCAGCAGCCGGGACAGGAACACTGAAGCTTTCTTT.

The chain employs TRBV6-1 and TRBJ2-7; no firm D call. The CDR3 loop spans 11 amino acids. Germline V gene sequence: CDR1 MNHNS, CDR2 SASEGT. V dropped 7 bases and J dropped 3 bases, with 7 bases sitting between them. CDR3 in amino acids: CASTSSYEQYF. The CDR3 DNA follows: TGTGCCAGCACCTCGAGCTACGAGCAGTACTTC.

The V call is TRBV5-1, the J call TRBJ2-5, with D possibly being TRBD2 (6 bases). V lost 2 bases, J lost 7 bases, and 18 bases lay in between. Germline-derived CDR1 and CDR2 are SGHRS and YFSETQ. This CDR3 is 15 amino acids long. The CDR3 region is CASSFGTGDSGTQYF. For the CDR3, the DNA is TGCGCCAGCAGCTTCGGGACGGGAGACTCGGGGACCCAGTACTTC.

The chain couples TRBV6-5 to TRBJ1-3; TRBD1 might be the D (5 bases). There are 14 residues in the CDR3. Trimming took 5 bases from V and 2 from J, leaving 10 bases between them. Germline V gene data show CDR1 as MNHEY and CDR2 as SVGAGI. The DNA for the CDR3 is TGTGCCAGCAGTCGCTCGGGGGCTGGAAACACCATATATTTT. This codes for CASSRSGAGNTIYF.

This clone was observed once. The sample holds other DNA sequences that translate to the same CDR3. This chain links TRBV7-2 with TRBJ2-1; 8 bases match TRBD2. From germline, CDR1 is SGHTA and CDR2 FQGNSA. V shed 5 bases and J 10 bases; nucleotides not matched to a gene: 7. CDR3 size: 13 residues. DNA for the CDR3: TGTGCCAGCAGCCTGGGACTAGTAGGGGAGCAGTTCTTC. Residues: CASSLGLVGEQFF.

The V gene is TRBV4-3, the J gene TRBJ2-1; 10 bases align to TRBD2. Germline V gene sequence: CDR1 LGHNA, CDR2 YSLEER. The CDR3 spans 15 residues. After removal of 4 bases from V and 4 bases from J, the junction contained 4 bases not matched to a gene. CDR3 in DNA: TGCGCCAGCAGCCGCGGTAGCGGGGGGTACAATGAGCAGTTCTTC. It translates to CASSRGSGGYNEQFF.

The chain uses TRBV7-6 and TRBJ2-5; no definite D call. There are 13 residues in the CDR3. V gave up 4 bases and J gave up 5 bases, with 11 bases separating them. The germline V gene has CDR1 SGHVS and CDR2 FNYEAQ. CDR3 region: CASSYSNRETQYF. The CDR3 DNA follows: TGTGCCAGCAGCTACTCTAACCGGGAGACCCAGTACTTC.